The 27 T cell receptor beta chains below come from one sample, sequenced in a study of T cell repertoires in cytomegalovirus infection. TCRdb reprocessed the reads via MiXCR and lists one record per CDR3 protein. The profile shows just over 450,000 distinct CDR3 sequences, roughly 46% of them singletons. Antigens for these TCRs are unknown. The material sequenced was cultured PBMCs, taken from culture after CMV antigen stimulation. These receptors originate from a human donor in good health (CMV status not recorded). Some clones in this sample may be carry-over from other donors' samples.

This clonotype was counted between two and nine times. The chain couples TRBV19 to TRBJ2-5, with D perhaps matching TRBD1 (5 bases). The germline gives CDR1 LNHDA, CDR2 SQIVND (reference sequence). V was clipped by 5 bases and J by 1 base, with 11 bases between them. The CDR3 is made up of 14 amino acids. CDR3 region: CASSLTAIQETQYF. CDR3 bases: TGTGCCAGTAGTTTGACAGCGATCCAAGAGACCCAGTACTTC.

Ten or more counts support this clonotype. V is TRBV7-2 and J is TRBJ2-5; 7 nucleotides match TRBD2. The CDR3 is made up of 18 amino acids. Trimming cost V 5 bases and J 7 bases; bases outside gene matches: 22. Germline V CDR1 and CDR2: SGHTA, FQGNSA. CDR3 protein: CASSLSLPAGGGTGTQYF. The CDR3 bases are TGTGCCAGCAGCCTCTCCCTTCCGGCGGGCGGGGGAACCGGGACCCAGTACTTC.

The chain uses TRBV6-8 and TRBJ2-7; D is uncertain. The CDR3 contains 14 residues. Per germline, CDR1 MNHGY and CDR2 SAAAGT. The V gene lost 5 bases and the J gene lost 3 bases, with 14 bases spanning the gap. The CDR3 region has the DNA TGTGCCAGCAGTCCAGCCTCTACTAACTACGAGCAGTACTTC. It yields the protein CASSPASTNYEQYF.

This clonotype was seen only a few times. The chain has TRBV7-2 and TRBJ1-2; a weak D match, TRBD1 (6 bases). CDR3 length equals 13 residues. The ends were cut back, 4 bases at V and 9 bases at J, with 15 bases in the middle. Germline V gene data show CDR1 as SGHTA and CDR2 as FQGNSA. As DNA, the CDR3 is TGTGCCAGCAGCTCCGGCCCCCGGGGGCGCTACACCTTC. This gives the protein CASSSGPRGRYTF.

The genes are TRBV12-3 or TRBV12-4 and TRBJ1-5; TRBD1 is a possible D gene (6 bases). V lost 3 bases to trimming and J lost 6 bases, with 18 bases between them. CDR3 length: 16 residues. The CDR3 DNA reads as TGTGCCAGCAGTTTTGATACGGTCGAGGGGGGTCAGCCCCAGCATTTT. Translation: CASSFDTVEGGQPQHF.

The V call is TRBV12-3 or TRBV12-4, the J call TRBJ2-5, with a possible D match to TRBD1 (5 bases). The V gene lost 10 bases and the J gene lost 3 bases, with 15 bases spanning the gap. This CDR3 is built from 13 residues. CDR3 amino acids: CATSVGVKETQYF. CDR3 sequence (DNA): TGTGCCACCTCGGTAGGGGTTAAAGAGACCCAGTACTTC.

V and J are TRBV6-2 or TRBV6-3 and TRBJ2-1, with 8 bases lining up with TRBD1. Germline V gene sequence: CDR1 MNHEY, CDR2 SVGEGT. V was clipped by 0 bases and J by 0 bases; unmatched bases: 13. The CDR3 sequence is 20 residues long. CDR3: CASSYSGGTGRFRSYNEQFF. CDR3 coding DNA: TGTGCCAGCAGTTACTCTGGCGGGACAGGCCGATTTCGCTCCTACAATGAGCAGTTCTTC.

This clonotype was detected a few times. This rearrangement joins TRBV7-2 to TRBJ2-3; D call uncertain. The V end lost 5 bases, the J end lost 2 bases, and 5 bases lay between the germline ends. The V gene's germline CDR1 is SGHTA and CDR2 FQGNSA. There are 12 residues in the CDR3. The CDR3 DNA follows: TGTGCCAGCAGCGTACCCACAGATACGCAGTATTTT. Translated, it gives CASSVPTDTQYF.

The chain couples TRBV12-3 or TRBV12-4 to TRBJ1-5; D unclear. V gave up 3 bases and J gave up 2 bases, with 8 bases separating them. This CDR3 is 14 amino acids long. CDR3 DNA: TGTGCCAGCAGTTTCACGGGTGGCAATCAGCCCCAGCATTTT. Translating it yields CASSFTGGNQPQHF.

The chain uses TRBV20-1 and TRBJ2-7; D is unclear. Germline V CDR1 and CDR2: DFQATT, SNEGSKA (reference sequence). CDR3 size: 12 residues. V shed 7 bases and J shed 0 bases, with 10 bases lying between them. The DNA for the CDR3 is TGCAGTGTATCTAGGGCCTCCTACGAGCAGTACTTC. Translating it yields CSVSRASYEQYF.

This clonotype was found a few times. The V gene is TRBV11-3, the J gene TRBJ1-1, with D hard to call. Trimming shortened V by 3 bases and J by 7 bases, and 12 bases separated the two germline ends. This CDR3 comprises 13 residues. Germline V gene data show CDR1 as SGHNT and CDR2 as YENEEA. Here the CDR3 DNA reads TGTGCCAGCAGCTTTTTCGGATCAAGTGAAGCTTTCTTT. Its translation: CASSFFGSSEAFF. Full variable domain (outside the CDR3, taken from reference TRBV11-3 and TRBJ1-1): EAGVVQSPRYKIIEKKQPVAFWCNPISGHNTLYWYLQNLGQGPELLIRYENEEAVDDSQLPKDRFSAERLKGVDSTLKIQPAELGDSAVYLCASSFFGSSEAFFGQGTRLTVV.

The rearrangement links TRBV27 to TRBJ2-7; 9 nucleotides agree with TRBD2. Germline trimming cut 0 bases from V and 2 bases from J; bases unmatched to any gene: 2. The CDR3 runs to 15 residues. Per the germline V gene, CDR1 is MNHEY and CDR2 is SMNVEV (reference sequence). The CDR3 sequence: CASSLSSGGPYEQYF. CDR3 DNA: TGTGCCAGCAGTTTATCTAGCGGGGGTCCCTACGAGCAGTACTTC.

The chain couples TRBV19 to TRBJ1-3; TRBD1 might be the D (5 bases). Trimming removed 2 bases from V and 0 bases from J, with 11 bases in between. This CDR3 region has 16 residues. CDR1 is LNHDA and CDR2 is SQIVND in the germline V gene (reference sequence). The CDR3 sequence is CASSITGRSSGNTIYF. DNA for the CDR3: TGTGCCAGTAGTATAACAGGACGGAGCTCTGGAAACACCATATATTTT.

The V call is TRBV11-2, the J call TRBJ2-5; D is unresolved. The CDR3 is made up of 14 amino acids. Germline V gene data show CDR1 as SGHAT and CDR2 as FQNNGV. The V end lost 0 bases, the J end lost 0 bases, and 5 bases lay between the germline ends. CDR3 bases: TGTGCCAGCAGCTTAGAGCGGTACCAAGAGACCCAGTACTTC. It encodes CASSLERYQETQYF.

The genes are TRBV5-4 and TRBJ2-1; perhaps TRBD2 as D (5 bases). This CDR3 comprises 15 residues. The V gene lost 5 bases and the J gene lost 0 bases, with 12 bases spanning the gap. Per germline, CDR1 SGHNT and CDR2 YYREEE (reference sequence). The DNA for the CDR3 is TGTGCCAGCAGACCGGACTCGAGCTCCTACAATGAGCAGTTCTTC. The encoded protein is CASRPDSSSYNEQFF.

This clonotype was seen more than once but under ten times. The chain has TRBV19 and TRBJ1-1; 7 bases are shared with TRBD1. This CDR3 comprises 16 residues. CDR1 and CDR2 (germline): LNHDA, SQIVND (reference sequence). Germline trimming cut 6 bases from V and 1 base from J; bases unmatched to any gene: 11. The CDR3 sequence is CASSLQQGKGNTEAFF. CDR3 nucleotide sequence: TGTGCCAGTAGCCTCCAACAGGGGAAGGGGAACACTGAAGCTTTCTTT.

There are a few counts of this clonotype. The DNA for the CDR3 is TGTGCCAGCAGCTTAGGACAGACCTATGAAGCTTTCTTT. This translates into CASSLGQTYEAFF. The rearrangement uses TRBV7-2 and TRBJ1-1; D is perhaps TRBD1 (5 bases). V shed 1 base and J shed 7 bases, with 10 bases lying between them. The V gene's germline CDR1 is SGHTA and CDR2 FQGNSA. CDR3 length: 13 residues.

This chain's CDR3 is CAISVGAGANVLTF. DNA of the CDR3: TGTGCCATCAGTGTAGGGGCTGGGGCCAACGTCCTGACTTTC. V is TRBV10-3 and J is TRBJ2-6, with a tentative D call TRBD1 (5 bases). This CDR3 spans 14 amino acids. CDR1 is ENHRY and CDR2 is SYGVKD in the germline V gene. V gave up 4 bases and J gave up 2 bases, with 6 bases separating them.

The sample holds one count of this clonotype. This sequence joins TRBV6-5 and TRBJ1-2; tentatively, D is TRBD1 (5 bases). CDR3 length equals 14 residues. V was shortened by 5 bases and J by 8 bases, with 18 bases between the two germline ends. The germline V gene has CDR1 MNHEY and CDR2 SVGAGI. CDR3 sequence: CASSHESQGIGYTF. The CDR3 DNA reads TGTGCCAGCAGTCACGAATCCCAGGGTATCGGCTACACCTTC.

This chain uses TRBV11-2 with TRBJ2-1, with 8 bases aligning to TRBD2. J was trimmed by 12 bases and V by 3 bases; bases with no gene match: 7. Germline V gene data show CDR1 as SGHAT and CDR2 as FQNNGV. The CDR3 consists of 13 residues. The CDR3 loop is CASSLGSGVGQFF. The CDR3 nucleotides are TGTGCCAGCAGCTTGGGTAGCGGGGTCGGGCAGTTCTTC.

The chain employs TRBV5-4 and TRBJ2-2; 10 positions agree with TRBD1. CDR1 is SGHNT and CDR2 is YYREEE in the germline V gene (reference sequence). The CDR3 has 16 amino acids. Unmatched junction bases numbered 10, after V lost 4 bases and J lost 7 bases. This CDR3 reads CASSQTGTGENGELFF. The CDR3 nucleotides are TGTGCCAGCAGCCAAACCGGGACAGGGGAGAACGGGGAGCTGTTTTTT.

This clonotype was picked up a small number of times. The chain links TRBV2 to TRBJ2-3; TRBD1 matches at 10 bases. The V segment lost 5 bases and the J segment 1 base; nucleotides outside the gene matches: 3. Germline-derived CDR1 and CDR2 are SNHLY and FYNNEI. This CDR3 spans 15 amino acids. CDR3 sequence reads: CASSFGTGGTDTQYF. CDR3 in DNA: TGTGCCAGCAGTTTTGGGACAGGGGGCACAGATACGCAGTATTTT.

This rearrangement joins TRBV28 to TRBJ1-1; 8 bases align to TRBD1. The CDR3 is 14 amino acids. Germline-derived CDR1 and CDR2 are MDHEN and SYDVKM. J gave up 1 base and V 5 bases, and 3 bases lay outside the gene matches. The DNA for the CDR3 is TGTGCCAGCAGTATGACAGGGGCGAACACTGAAGCTTTCTTT. Translated: CASSMTGANTEAFF.

The J gene is TRBJ2-3, the V gene TRBV7-8; 7 bases map to TRBD2. V lost 3 bases and J lost 0; bases outside the gene matches: 3. This CDR3 spans 15 amino acids. The V gene's germline CDR1 is SGHVS and CDR2 FQNEAQ. CDR3 DNA sequence: TGTGCCAGCAGCTTCGGCGGGAGAAGCACAGATACGCAGTATTTT. Protein product: CASSFGGRSTDTQYF.

This sequence joins TRBV6-2 or TRBV6-3 and TRBJ2-1; no definite D call. Per germline, CDR1 MNHEY and CDR2 SVGEGT. This CDR3 has 15 residues. Trimming left V 5 bases short and J 3 bases short, with 14 bases between. The DNA of the CDR3 is TGTGCCAGCAGTAAGGGAAAGGTCGTCTACAATGAGCAGTTCTTC. Translated: CASSKGKVVYNEQFF.

The CDR3 spells CASSRTSGSLGTQYF. The CDR3 DNA reads as TGTGCCAGCAGTAGGACTAGCGGGAGTTTGGGGACCCAGTACTTC. The chain is built from TRBV7-2 and TRBJ2-5; 13 nucleotides line up with TRBD2. V shed 6 bases and J 7 bases; nucleotides not matched to a gene: 8. CDR1 is SGHTA and CDR2 is FQGNSA in the germline V gene. This CDR3 has 15 amino acids.

This rearrangement joins TRBV5-1 to TRBJ2-7; a weak D match, TRBD2 (6 bases). Deletions cut 5 bases from V and 4 bases from J, with 19 bases between. The CDR3 is 15 amino acids. Germline values: CDR1 SGHRS, CDR2 YFSETQ. CDR3 amino acids: CASSRFPGDTYEQYF. CDR3 DNA sequence: TGCGCCAGCAGTCGGTTCCCGGGGGATACGTACGAGCAGTACTTC.